Presented here are 3 T cell receptor beta chains from one specimen sequenced in a study of memory CD4+ T cells and cytomegalovirus serostatus. Single viable CD3+CD4+CD8-CD45RO+ cells were sorted as the memory CD4+ T cells. TCRdb's table, derived via immunoSEQ multiplex PCR, lists solely in-frame clones and lacks some. The sample yields about 60,000 clones, around 79% seen once. The sequenced material came from memory CD4+ T cells from blood. The receptors derive from an adult in good health and CMV-seronegative.

The chain carries TRBV5-4 and TRBJ2-7; D possibly matches TRBD1 or TRBD2 (5 bases each). This CDR3 has 15 residues. The germline V gene has CDR1 SGHNT and CDR2 YYREEE (reference sequence). The V and J ends lost 0 bases and 5 bases respectively, with 15 bases between them. In nucleotides, the CDR3 is TGTGCCAGCAGCTTGGCCTCGGGACCGCGCGACGAGCAGTACTTC. Protein product: CASSLASGPRDEQYF.

CDR3 nucleotide sequence: TGTGCCAGCAGTTCCTCGCGTGGCTACACCTTC. This encodes CASSSSRGYTF. The rearrangement joins TRBV6-5 to TRBJ1-2; D is undetermined. Germline lookup yields CDR1 MNHEY and CDR2 SVGAGI. V lost 4 bases and J 7 bases, leaving 7 bases between the germline ends. The CDR3 is made up of 11 amino acids.

CDR3 region: CASSKAGNTIYF. The CDR3 DNA sequence: TGTGCCAGCAGCAAGGCTGGAAACACCATATATTTT. The chain carries TRBV7-6 and TRBJ1-3; the D is unclear. This CDR3 is 12 amino acids long. V was cut by 5 bases and J by 2 bases, with 4 bases left in between. From germline, CDR1 is SGHVS and CDR2 FNYEAQ.